This T cell receptor beta chain stems from a study of response to subunit inactivated influenza vaccine. The CDR3 runs 15 residues. V gave up 5 bases and J gave up 0 bases, with 14 bases separating them. Looked up from germline, CDR1 is MNHNS and CDR2 is SASEGT. A few counts support this clonotype. The antigen is unknown. TCRdb re-called the RT-PCR reads with MiXCR, one entry per CDR3 protein. The sample yields around 580,000 distinct CDR3 sequences, about 11% seen once. Points from the study as a whole: Each seasonal influenza vaccination, the authors suggested, recruits few new T cells.

The source was PBMCs from blood, collected on the day of vaccination. J is TRBJ2-7 and V is TRBV6-1, with D tentatively TRBD2 (5 bases). The receptor was derived from a man in his fifties who received an inactivated influenza vaccine. In DNA, the CDR3 is TGTGCCAGCAGTACCGGGGTACCGTTCTCCTACGAGCAGTACTTC. It yields the protein CASSTGVPFSYEQYF.